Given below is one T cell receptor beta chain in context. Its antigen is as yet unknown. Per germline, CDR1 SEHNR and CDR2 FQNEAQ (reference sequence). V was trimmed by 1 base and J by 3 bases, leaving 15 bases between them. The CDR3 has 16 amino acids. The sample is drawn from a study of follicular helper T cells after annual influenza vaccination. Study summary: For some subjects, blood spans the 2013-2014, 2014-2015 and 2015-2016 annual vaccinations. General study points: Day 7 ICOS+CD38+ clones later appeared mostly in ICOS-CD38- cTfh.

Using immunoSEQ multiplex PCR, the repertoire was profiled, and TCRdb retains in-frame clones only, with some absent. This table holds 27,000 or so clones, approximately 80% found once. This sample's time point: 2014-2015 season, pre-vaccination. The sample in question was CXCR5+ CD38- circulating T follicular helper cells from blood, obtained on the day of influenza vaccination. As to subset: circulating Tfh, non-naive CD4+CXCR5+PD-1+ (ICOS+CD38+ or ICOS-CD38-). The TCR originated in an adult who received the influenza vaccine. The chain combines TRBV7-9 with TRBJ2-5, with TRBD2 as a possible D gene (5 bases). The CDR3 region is CASSLGAVWREETQYF. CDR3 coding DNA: TGTGCCAGCAGCTTAGGAGCGGTTTGGCGGGAAGAGACCCAGTACTTC.